This T cell receptor beta chain is drawn from a study of regulatory T cells in long-lasting Graves disease. Described time point: newly diagnosed GD, antithyroid drugs for less than 3 months. RNA from PBMCs was the source of the TCR library. Germline V lookup: CDR1 MNHNS, CDR2 SASEGT. This CDR3 has 17 residues. V trimming: 7 bases; J trimming: 7 bases; junction bases outside the gene matches: 15. With iRepertoire HTBI primers and Arm-PCR of CDR3 regions, TCR beta libraries were built. In TCRdb, the multiplex PCR reads were re-called with MiXCR into one record per CDR3 protein. The sample carries 300,000 to 450,000 distinct CDR3 sequences, roughly a sixth recorded once.

The sample consisted of peripheral blood mononuclear cells (PBMCs), taken at new diagnosis, from a patient treated with antithyroid drugs. The receptor was derived from a female donor with Graves disease. This chain links TRBV6-1 with TRBJ1-6; 8 nucleotides line up with TRBD1. CDR3 nucleotide sequence: TGTGCCAGCAAAACCCATTTCGGGCAGGGGGCGAATTCACCCCTCCACTTT. Protein product: CASKTHFGQGANSPLHF.